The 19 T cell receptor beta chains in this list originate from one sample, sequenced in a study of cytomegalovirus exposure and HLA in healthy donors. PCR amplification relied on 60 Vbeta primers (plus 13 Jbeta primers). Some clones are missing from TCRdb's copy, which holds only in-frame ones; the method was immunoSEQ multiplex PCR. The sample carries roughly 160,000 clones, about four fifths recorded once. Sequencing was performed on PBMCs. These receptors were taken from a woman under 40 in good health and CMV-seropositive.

The CDR3 loop reads CASSEGAGSYNEQFF. The CDR3 nucleotides are TGTGCCAGCAGCGAGGGGGCGGGGTCCTACAATGAGCAGTTCTTC. The chain carries TRBV9 and TRBJ2-1; D might be TRBD1 (7 bases). The CDR3 is 15 amino acids. Trimming pared 3 bases from V and 1 base from J, leaving 11 bases between. From germline, CDR1 is SGDLS and CDR2 YYNGEE.

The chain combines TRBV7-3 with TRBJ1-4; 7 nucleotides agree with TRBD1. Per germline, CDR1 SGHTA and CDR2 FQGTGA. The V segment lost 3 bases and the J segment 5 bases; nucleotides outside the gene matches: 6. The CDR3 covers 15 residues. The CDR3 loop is CASSFSGQKNEKLFF. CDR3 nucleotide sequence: TGTGCCAGCAGCTTTTCGGGACAGAAGAATGAAAAACTGTTTTTT.

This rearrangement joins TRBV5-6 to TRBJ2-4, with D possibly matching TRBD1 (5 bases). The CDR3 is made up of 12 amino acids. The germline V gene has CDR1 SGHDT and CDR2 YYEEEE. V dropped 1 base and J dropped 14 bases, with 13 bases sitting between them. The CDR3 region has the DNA TGTGCCAGCAGCTTGTACCAGGGATGGGAGTACTTC. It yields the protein CASSLYQGWEYF.

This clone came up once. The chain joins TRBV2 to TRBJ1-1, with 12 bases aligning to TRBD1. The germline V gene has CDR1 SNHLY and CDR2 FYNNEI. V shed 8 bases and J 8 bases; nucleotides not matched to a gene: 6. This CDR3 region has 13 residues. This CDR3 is CASLGQGAPEAFF. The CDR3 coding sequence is TGTGCCAGCCTGGGACAGGGGGCCCCAGAAGCTTTCTTT.

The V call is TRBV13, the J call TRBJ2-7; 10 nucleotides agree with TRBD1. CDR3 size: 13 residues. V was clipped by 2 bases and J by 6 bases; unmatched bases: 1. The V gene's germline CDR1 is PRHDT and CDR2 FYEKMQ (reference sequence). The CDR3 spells CASSLRTGGEQYF. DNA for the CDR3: TGTGCCAGCAGCTTACGGACAGGGGGCGAGCAGTACTTC.

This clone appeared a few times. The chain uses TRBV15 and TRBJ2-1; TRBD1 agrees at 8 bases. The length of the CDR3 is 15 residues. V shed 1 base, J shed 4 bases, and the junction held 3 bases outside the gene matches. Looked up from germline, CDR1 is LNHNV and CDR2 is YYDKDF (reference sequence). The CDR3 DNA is TGTGCCACCAGCAGAGCAGGGGGCAAGTACAATGAGCAGTTCTTC. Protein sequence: CATSRAGGKYNEQFF.

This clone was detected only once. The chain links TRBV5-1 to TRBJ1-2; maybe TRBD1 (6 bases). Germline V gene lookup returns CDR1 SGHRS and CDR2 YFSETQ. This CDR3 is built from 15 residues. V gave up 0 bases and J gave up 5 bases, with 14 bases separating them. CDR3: CASSLERTALYGYTF. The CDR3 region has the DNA TGCGCCAGCAGCTTGGAGCGGACAGCCCTTTATGGCTACACCTTC.

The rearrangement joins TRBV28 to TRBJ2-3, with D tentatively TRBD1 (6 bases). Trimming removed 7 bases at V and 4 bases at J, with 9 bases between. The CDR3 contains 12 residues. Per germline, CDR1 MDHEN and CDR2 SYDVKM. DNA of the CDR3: TGTGCCAGCACAGGGGACCCAGATACGCAGTATTTT. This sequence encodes CASTGDPDTQYF.

This chain's CDR3 is CASSVHNGQGAIYGYTF. The DNA of the CDR3 is TGTGCCAGCAGCGTACATAACGGACAGGGGGCAATCTATGGCTACACCTTC. The chain links TRBV9 to TRBJ1-2; 11 nucleotides agree with TRBD1. Germline V gene sequence: CDR1 SGDLS, CDR2 YYNGEE. The CDR3 length is 17 residues. The V and J ends lost 1 base and 4 bases, in that order; junction bases with no gene match: 9.

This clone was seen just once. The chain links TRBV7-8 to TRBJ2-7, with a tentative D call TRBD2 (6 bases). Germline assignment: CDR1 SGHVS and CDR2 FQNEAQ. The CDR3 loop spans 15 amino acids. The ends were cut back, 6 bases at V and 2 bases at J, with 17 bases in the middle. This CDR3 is CASRGDGGRAYEQYF. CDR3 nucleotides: TGTGCCAGCAGGGGAGACGGGGGAAGGGCCTACGAGCAGTACTTC.

In nucleotides, the CDR3 is TGTGCCAGCAGCTTAGGTCGGGGGGCCGGTGGCTACACCTTC. Residues: CASSLGRGAGGYTF. The chain employs TRBV7-9 and TRBJ1-2, with D perhaps TRBD1 (6 bases). Germline loops: CDR1 SEHNR, CDR2 FQNEAQ (reference sequence). The CDR3 is made up of 14 amino acids. With 1 base removed from V and 7 bases from J, the gap between germline ends came to 13 bases. Combining the CDR3 with reference TRBV7-9 and TRBJ1-2 gives the whole variable domain DTGVSQNPRHKITKRGQNVTFRCDPISEHNRLYWYRQTLGQGPEFLTYFQNEAQLEKSRLLSDRFSAERPKGSFSTLEIQRTEQGDSAMYLCASSLGRGAGGYTFGSGTRLTVV.

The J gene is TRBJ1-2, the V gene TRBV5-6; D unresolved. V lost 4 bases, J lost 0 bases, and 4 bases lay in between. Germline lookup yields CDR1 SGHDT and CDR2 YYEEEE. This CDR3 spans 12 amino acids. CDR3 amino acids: CASSPANYGYTF. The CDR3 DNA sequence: TGTGCCAGCAGCCCCGCTAACTATGGCTACACCTTC.

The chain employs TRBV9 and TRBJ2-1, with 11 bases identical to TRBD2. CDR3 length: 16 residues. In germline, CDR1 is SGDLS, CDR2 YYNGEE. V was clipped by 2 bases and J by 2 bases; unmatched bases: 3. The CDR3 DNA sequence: TGTGCCAGCAGCGTTAGGGGACTAGCGGCCTACAATGAGCAGTTCTTC. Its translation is CASSVRGLAAYNEQFF. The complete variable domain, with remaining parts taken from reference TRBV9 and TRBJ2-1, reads DSGVTQTPKHLITATGQRVTLRCSPRSGDLSVYWYQQSLDQGLQFLIQYYNGEERAKGNILERFSAQQFPDLHSELNLSSLELGDSALYFCASSVRGLAAYNEQFFGPGTRLTVL.

CDR3 in DNA: TGTGCCAGCAGCTTCCGCTCGACTGATACGCAGTATTTT. Amino acids: CASSFRSTDTQYF. The genes are TRBV5-5 and TRBJ2-3; D unclear. Deletions cut 2 bases from V and 6 bases from J, with 10 bases between. Germline assignment: CDR1 SGHKS and CDR2 YYEKEE (reference sequence). The length of the CDR3 is 13 residues.

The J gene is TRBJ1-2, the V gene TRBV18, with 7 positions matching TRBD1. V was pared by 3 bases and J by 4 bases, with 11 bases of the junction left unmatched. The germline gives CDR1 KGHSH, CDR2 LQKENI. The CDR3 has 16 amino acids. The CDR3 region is CASSPGTETYAYGYTF. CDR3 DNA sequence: TGTGCCAGCTCACCTGGGACAGAAACTTACGCCTATGGCTACACCTTC.

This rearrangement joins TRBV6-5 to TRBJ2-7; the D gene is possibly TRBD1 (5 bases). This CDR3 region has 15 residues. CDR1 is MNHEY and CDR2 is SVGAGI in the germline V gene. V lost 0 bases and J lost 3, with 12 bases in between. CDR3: CASSYSEGQSYEQYF. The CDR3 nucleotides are TGTGCCAGCAGTTACTCCGAAGGACAAAGCTACGAGCAGTACTTC.

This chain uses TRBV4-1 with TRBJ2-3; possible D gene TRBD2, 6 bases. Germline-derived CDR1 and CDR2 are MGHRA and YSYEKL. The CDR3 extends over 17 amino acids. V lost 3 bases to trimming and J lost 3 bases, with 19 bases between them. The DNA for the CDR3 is TGCGCCAGCAGCCACGAACCGGTAGCGGAGGGGACAGATACGCAGTATTTT. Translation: CASSHEPVAEGTDTQYF.

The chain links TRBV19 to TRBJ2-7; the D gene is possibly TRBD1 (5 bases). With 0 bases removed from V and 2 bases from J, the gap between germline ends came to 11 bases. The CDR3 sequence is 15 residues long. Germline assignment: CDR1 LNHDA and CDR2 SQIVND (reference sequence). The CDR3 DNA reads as TGTGCCAGTAGTATAGATGGTGCAGGGCCCTACGAGCAGTACTTC. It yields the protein CASSIDGAGPYEQYF.

This CDR3 reads CASSRKGGVSYEQYF. The CDR3 nucleotides read TGTGCCAGCAGTCGAAAAGGGGGAGTGAGTTACGAGCAGTACTTC. The chain carries TRBV6-5 and TRBJ2-7, with a tentative D call TRBD1 (6 bases). V was trimmed by 5 bases and J by 4 bases, leaving 18 bases between them. The germline V gene encodes CDR1 MNHEY and CDR2 SVGAGI. The CDR3 totals 15 residues.